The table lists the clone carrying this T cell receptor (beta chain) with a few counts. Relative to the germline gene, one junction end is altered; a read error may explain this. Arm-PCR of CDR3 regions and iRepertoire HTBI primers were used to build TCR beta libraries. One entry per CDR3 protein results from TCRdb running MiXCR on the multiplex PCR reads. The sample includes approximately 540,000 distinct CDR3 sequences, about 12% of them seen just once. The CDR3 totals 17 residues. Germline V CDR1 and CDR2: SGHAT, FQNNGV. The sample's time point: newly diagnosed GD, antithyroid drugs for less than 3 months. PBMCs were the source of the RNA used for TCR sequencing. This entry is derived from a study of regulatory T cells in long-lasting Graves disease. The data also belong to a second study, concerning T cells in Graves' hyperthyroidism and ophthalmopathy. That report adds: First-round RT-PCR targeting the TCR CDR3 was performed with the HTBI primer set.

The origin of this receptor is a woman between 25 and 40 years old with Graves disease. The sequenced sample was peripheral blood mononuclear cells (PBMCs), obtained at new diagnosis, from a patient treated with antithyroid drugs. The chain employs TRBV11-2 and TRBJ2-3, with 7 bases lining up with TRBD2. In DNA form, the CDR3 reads TGCGCCAGCAGCCAAGATTTGGGGGAGGGACTCACAGATACGCAGTATTTT. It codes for CASSQDLGEGLTDTQYF.